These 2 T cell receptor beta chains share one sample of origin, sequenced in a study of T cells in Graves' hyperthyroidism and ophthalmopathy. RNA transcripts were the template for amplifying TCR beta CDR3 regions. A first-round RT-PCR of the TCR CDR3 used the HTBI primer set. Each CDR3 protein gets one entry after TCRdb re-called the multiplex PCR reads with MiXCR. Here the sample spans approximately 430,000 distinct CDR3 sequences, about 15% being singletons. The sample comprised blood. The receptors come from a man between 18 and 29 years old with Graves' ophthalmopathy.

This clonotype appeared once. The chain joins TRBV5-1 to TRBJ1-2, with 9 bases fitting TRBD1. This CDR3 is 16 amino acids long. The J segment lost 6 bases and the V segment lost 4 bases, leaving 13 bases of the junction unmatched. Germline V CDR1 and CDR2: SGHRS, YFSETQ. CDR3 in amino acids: CASSVSGTGNADGYTF. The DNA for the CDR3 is TGCGCCAGCAGCGTTTCCGGGACAGGGAATGCGGATGGCTACACCTTC.

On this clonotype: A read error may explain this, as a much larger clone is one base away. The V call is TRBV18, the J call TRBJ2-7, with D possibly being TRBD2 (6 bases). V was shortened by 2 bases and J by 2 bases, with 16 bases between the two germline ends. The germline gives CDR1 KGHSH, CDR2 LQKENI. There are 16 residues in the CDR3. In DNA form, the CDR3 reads TGTGCCAGCTCACCAAGCGGGCAGCGGGTAACCTACGAGCAGTACTTC. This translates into CASSPSGQRVTYEQYF. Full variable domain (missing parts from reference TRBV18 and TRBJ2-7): NAGVMQNPRHLVRRRGQEARLRCSPMKGHSHVYWYRQLPEEGLKFMVYLQKENIIDESGMPKERFSAEFPKEGPSILRIQQVVRGDSAAYFCASSPSGQRVTYEQYFGPGTRLTVT.